The rows below give T cell receptor beta chains drawn from one sample of a study of T-cell memory formation after mild COVID-19. Each CDR3 protein is one row after TCRdb ran MiXCR on the 5' RACE reads. Altogether tens of thousands of distinct CDR3 sequences are present, 7.3% being singletons, with the ten largest covering less than 1.5%. The sequenced sample was PBMCs or a T cell subset sorted from them (not recorded which). Source of these receptors: a young man who had mild COVID-19 (a few samples of this study predate the infection). Cell type and time point are not known. The CDR3 runs from the conserved cysteine through the conserved F or W. Fields, in order: CDR3 DNA, CDR3 protein, CDR3 length, clone size, V gene, D gene, J gene. D genes are given only for firm matches. Rows may omit the clone size; those that give it use once, few, many or a size class.

DNA: TGCAGCGTGACGAACACTGAAGCTTTCTTT
CDR3: CSVTNTEAFF
length: 10
size: .
V: TRBV29-1
D: .
J: TRBJ1-1

DNA: TGTGCCAGCAGCCCAGGACGGGAGGTTAATCAGCCCCAGCATTTT
CDR3: CASSPGREVNQPQHF
length: 15
size: few
V: TRBV7-2
D: .
J: TRBJ1-5

DNA: TGCGCCAGCAGCCAATTCTCGGCTAGCGGGGCCGTTCAGTACTTC
CDR3: CASSQFSASGAVQYF
length: 15
size: .
V: TRBV4-3
D: TRBD2
J: TRBJ2-4

DNA: TGCGCCAGCAGCCACGGTATCGTTCGGATTTCCAGCAATGAGCAGTTCTTC
CDR3: CASSHGIVRISSNEQFF
length: 17
size: .
V: TRBV4-1
D: .
J: TRBJ2-1

DNA: TGTGCCAGCACTCCCCTCGGGACTAGCGGGGCTTTGGGAGAGACCCAGTACTTC
CDR3: CASTPLGTSGALGETQYF
length: 18
size: .
V: TRBV27
D: TRBD2
J: TRBJ2-5

DNA: TGTGCCAGCACCGGGACAGTGTACAATGAGCAGTTCTTC
CDR3: CASTGTVYNEQFF
length: 13
size: .
V: TRBV2
D: TRBD1
J: TRBJ2-1

DNA: TGTGCCAGCAGCTTGCGGCAGGCATTCGCTAATTCACCCCTCCACTTT
CDR3: CASSLRQAFANSPLHF
length: 16
size: .
V: TRBV7-2
D: .
J: TRBJ1-6

DNA: TGTGCCAGTAGTATACGTGTATACTCCTACGAGCAGTACTTC
CDR3: CASSIRVYSYEQYF
length: 14
size: few
V: TRBV19
D: .
J: TRBJ2-7

DNA: TGTGCCAGCAGCTTAAACGGGAAGAACTACGAGCAGTACTTC
CDR3: CASSLNGKNYEQYF
length: 14
size: .
V: TRBV7-2
D: .
J: TRBJ2-7

DNA: TGTGCCAGCAGGCTGACAGGGTCAGGATCTGAAGCTTTCTTT
CDR3: CASRLTGSGSEAFF
length: 14
size: few
V: TRBV25-1
D: TRBD1
J: TRBJ1-1

DNA: TGTGCCAGCAGCCTGAATTCAGGGGGCGCGTCCACCGGGGAGCTGTTTTTT
CDR3: CASSLNSGGASTGELFF
length: 17
size: few
V: TRBV14
D: TRBD1
J: TRBJ2-2

DNA: TGTGCCACCAGCAGAGAGGCGACAGATTATGGCTACACCTTC
CDR3: CATSREATDYGYTF
length: 14
size: few
V: TRBV15
D: .
J: TRBJ1-2

DNA: TGCAGTGCTTCTCGGCCCCGTCTAGCGGCCAGCACAGATACGCAGTATTTT
CDR3: CSASRPRLAASTDTQYF
length: 17
size: .
V: TRBV20-1
D: TRBD2
J: TRBJ2-3

DNA: TGTGCCAGCAGCCAAGATGGGGACAGTTCTGGGGCCAACGTCCTGACTTTC
CDR3: CASSQDGDSSGANVLTF
length: 17
size: few
V: TRBV4-2
D: TRBD1
J: TRBJ2-6

DNA: TGTGCCAGCAGCCAAGAACCGCCCCCGGGGGCCAACGTCCTGACTTTC
CDR3: CASSQEPPPGANVLTF
length: 16
size: .
V: TRBV4-2
D: .
J: TRBJ2-6

DNA: TGCGCCAGCAGCTTCGGCAAGACTAATGAAAAACTGTTTTTT
CDR3: CASSFGKTNEKLFF
length: 14
size: many
V: TRBV5-1
D: .
J: TRBJ1-4

DNA: TGCGCCAGCGAGGCTCAGGGCGGCGGGGAGCTGTTTTTT
CDR3: CASEAQGGGELFF
length: 13
size: few
V: TRBV5-1
D: .
J: TRBJ2-2

DNA: TGTGCCAGCAGCTTCCGGGACAGCTACTACGAGCAGTACTTC
CDR3: CASSFRDSYYEQYF
length: 14
size: many
V: TRBV5-4
D: TRBD1
J: TRBJ2-7

DNA: TGTGCCAGCAGTCTATCGGGACCAGACCGTCCTAATGAAAAACTGTTTTTT
CDR3: CASSLSGPDRPNEKLFF
length: 17
size: .
V: TRBV25-1
D: .
J: TRBJ1-4

DNA: TGCGCCAGCAGCGGGCCTGGTTATAGCAATCAGCCCCAGCATTTT
CDR3: CASSGPGYSNQPQHF
length: 15
size: few
V: TRBV4-1
D: .
J: TRBJ1-5

DNA: TGTGCCAGCAGCCAGGGATTGGACAGACCCGGGGAGCTGTTTTTT
CDR3: CASSQGLDRPGELFF
length: 15
size: .
V: TRBV4-2
D: .
J: TRBJ2-2

DNA: TGCGCCAGCAGCTTGGGACCCGCCGCAGGGGGAAATGAGCAGTTCTTC
CDR3: CASSLGPAAGGNEQFF
length: 16
size: many
V: TRBV5-1
D: TRBD1
J: TRBJ2-1

DNA: TGTGCCAGCAATTTAGCGTCGGGGCCAGTAGATACGCAGTATTTT
CDR3: CASNLASGPVDTQYF
length: 15
size: few
V: TRBV7-2
D: .
J: TRBJ2-3

DNA: TGTGCCAGCAGCTTTGGGAACACTGAAGCTTTCTTT
CDR3: CASSFGNTEAFF
length: 12
size: many
V: TRBV5-1
D: .
J: TRBJ1-1

DNA: TGCGCCAGCAGCCAGGCTACTAGCGGGCGCACAGATACGCAGTATTTT
CDR3: CASSQATSGRTDTQYF
length: 16
size: many
V: TRBV4-3
D: TRBD2
J: TRBJ2-3

DNA: TGTGCCAGCAGCGTAGACGGGGGTTATAATTCACCCCTCCACTTT
CDR3: CASSVDGGYNSPLHF
length: 15
size: few
V: TRBV9
D: .
J: TRBJ1-6

DNA: TGTGCCAGCAGCCCGGTAGCGGTATACGAGCAGTACTTC
CDR3: CASSPVAVYEQYF
length: 13
size: few
V: TRBV14
D: .
J: TRBJ2-7

DNA: TGTGCCAGCAGCGTTGGGTCTACTAGCGGCGACCTCGAGCAGTTCTTC
CDR3: CASSVGSTSGDLEQFF
length: 16
size: .
V: TRBV9
D: TRBD2
J: TRBJ2-1

DNA: TGTGCCAGCAGGCTGACAGCGAACACCGGGGAGCTGTTTTTT
CDR3: CASRLTANTGELFF
length: 14
size: many
V: TRBV14
D: .
J: TRBJ2-2

DNA: TGTGCCAGCAGCCAGGCGGGAGTGAACACTGAAGCTTTCTTT
CDR3: CASSQAGVNTEAFF
length: 14
size: few
V: TRBV4-2
D: .
J: TRBJ1-1

DNA: TGTGCCAGCAGTTTAGGGCTAGCGGGGAACACCGGGGAGCTGTTTTTT
CDR3: CASSLGLAGNTGELFF
length: 16
size: few
V: TRBV12-3/TRBV12-4
D: TRBD2
J: TRBJ2-2

DNA: TGTGCCAGCAGCCGAGGGGACTTCGGCTACAATGAGCAGTTCTTC
CDR3: CASSRGDFGYNEQFF
length: 15
size: many
V: TRBV7-2
D: .
J: TRBJ2-1

DNA: TGCGCCAGCAGCGGGGGCCAAGAGACCCAGTACTTC
CDR3: CASSGGQETQYF
length: 12
size: many
V: TRBV5-1
D: .
J: TRBJ2-5

DNA: TGTGCCAGCAGTGTTTCTCGGGACACCCCCGACGATACGCAGTATTTT
CDR3: CASSVSRDTPDDTQYF
length: 16
size: few
V: TRBV2
D: .
J: TRBJ2-3